This is a list of T cell receptor beta chains from one sample in a study of blood T cells in healthy people across ages. TCRdb re-called the 5' RACE reads through MiXCR, storing one row per CDR3 protein. This table has some 1,500,000 distinct CDR3 sequences, 40% to 45% appearing once. The sequencing sample was made of blood. The receptors here all came from a woman between 18 and 30 years old in good health. CDR3s include the opening cysteine and the closing phenylalanine or tryptophan. D genes are given only for firm matches. The listing skips clone size in some rows; elsewhere it reads once, few, many or a size class.

D	J	size	V	DNA	CDR3
.	TRBJ1-6	.	TRBV12-3/TRBV12-4	TGTGCCAGCAGTGGTCCTGGGGGCAGGTTTTATAATTCACCCCTCCACTTT	CASSGPGGRFYNSPLHF
TRBD1	TRBJ2-7	few	TRBV7-8	TGTGCCAGCAGCTTCGGGACAGGATTGTGGGAGCAGTACTTC	CASSFGTGLWEQYF
TRBD2	TRBJ2-4	.	TRBV12-3/TRBV12-4	TGTGCCAGCACCGCTCTAGCGGGGGGGCCTAGAGCCAAAAACATTCAGTACTTC	CASTALAGGPRAKNIQYF
.	TRBJ2-5	.	TRBV11-2	TGTGCCAGCAGCTCTCGAACCGGACAGTTCCGGGAAGAGACCCAGTACTTC	CASSSRTGQFREETQYF
.	TRBJ1-5	.	TRBV7-2	TGTGCCAGCAGCTTAGGGGCAGGCCTCGGCCAGCCCCAGCATTTT	CASSLGAGLGQPQHF
.	TRBJ2-7	.	TRBV6-7	TGTGCCAGCAGCGGCTCACTAGTTTCGAAGTTCGAGCAGTACTTC	CASSGSLVSKFEQYF
.	TRBJ2-4	few	TRBV21-1	TGTGCCAGCAGCCACAGACTAGCCAAAAACATTCAGTACTTC	CASSHRLAKNIQYF
.	TRBJ2-4	.	TRBV4-1	TGCGCCAGCAGCTTAGGGGCCCGAGAAAACATTCAGTACTTC	CASSLGARENIQYF
TRBD2	TRBJ2-1	.	TRBV20-1	TGCAGTGCTAGAGCGACTAGCGGGGTGGACAATGAGCAGTTCTTC	CSARATSGVDNEQFF
.	TRBJ1-4	.	TRBV20-1	TGCAGTGCTAGCGACAGGCCGTCAACTAATGAAAAACTGTTTTTT	CSASDRPSTNEKLFF
.	TRBJ2-5	.	TRBV2	TGTGCCAGCAGTGTCCCCCCCAGGTCCGAGACCCAGTACTTC	CASSVPPRSETQYF
.	TRBJ2-5	.	TRBV7-9	TGTGCCAGCAGCTTTAGTACTAGCAGCTACCAAGAGACCCAGTACTTC	CASSFSTSSYQETQYF
.	TRBJ1-2	.	TRBV7-2	TGTGCCAGCAGCTTTAGGGCCCGCGAAGGCTACACCTTC	CASSFRAREGYTF
.	TRBJ1-1	.	TRBV15	TGTGCCACCAGCAGAGCCCCGAACACTGAAGCTTTCTTT	CATSRAPNTEAFF
TRBD1	TRBJ2-5	few	TRBV29-1	TGCAGCGTTGACAGGGGGCCGCAATCATACAGTGAGCAGTACTTC	CSVDRGPQSYSEQYF
.	TRBJ2-4	.	TRBV4-1	TGCGCCAGCAGCCAAGTGGTGGAGCTAGCCAAAAACATTCAGTACTTC	CASSQVVELAKNIQYF
TRBD1	TRBJ1-1	.	TRBV20-1	TGCAGTGCTCAAGACAGGGGGCTAGTAGCTTTCTTT	CSAQDRGLVAFF
.	TRBJ2-7	few	TRBV5-1	TGCGCCAGCAGCTTGTTGGGCTCAGCGGCCTACGAGCAGTACTTC	CASSLLGSAAYEQYF
TRBD1	TRBJ2-1	few	TRBV27	TGTGCCAGCAGTGAACAGGGGGAAAATGAGCAGTTCTTC	CASSEQGENEQFF
.	TRBJ2-3	.	TRBV20-1	TGCAGTGCGCCCCCGGGTCATGGTAGCACAGATACGCAGTATTTT	CSAPPGHGSTDTQYF
.	TRBJ2-3	.	TRBV10-3	TGTGCCATCAGTGAGCTTAGCTCAGATACGCAGTATTTT	CAISELSSDTQYF
.	TRBJ2-3	.	TRBV7-8	TGTGCCAGCACCCTCGGGACTAGCACAGATACGCAGTATTTT	CASTLGTSTDTQYF
TRBD2	TRBJ2-7	many	TRBV12-3/TRBV12-4	TGTGCCAGCAGTTTGGGGAGGGCGGCCTACGAGCAGTACTTC	CASSLGRAAYEQYF
.	TRBJ2-2	.	TRBV27	TGTGCCAGCAGTAGGAAAGGTTACACCGGGGAGCTGTTTTTT	CASSRKGYTGELFF
.	TRBJ2-5	.	TRBV6-6	TGTGCCAGCAGTTACTCAGGTAGACCGTTCCAAGAGACCCAGTACTTC	CASSYSGRPFQETQYF
.	TRBJ2-1	.	TRBV14	TGTGCCAGCAGCCCACCGGCAGGGACGTTCAATGAGCAGTTCTTC	CASSPPAGTFNEQFF
TRBD1	TRBJ1-1	few	TRBV4-1	TGCGCCAGCAGCCTCGGACAGGGGGAGACTGAAGCTTTCTTT	CASSLGQGETEAFF